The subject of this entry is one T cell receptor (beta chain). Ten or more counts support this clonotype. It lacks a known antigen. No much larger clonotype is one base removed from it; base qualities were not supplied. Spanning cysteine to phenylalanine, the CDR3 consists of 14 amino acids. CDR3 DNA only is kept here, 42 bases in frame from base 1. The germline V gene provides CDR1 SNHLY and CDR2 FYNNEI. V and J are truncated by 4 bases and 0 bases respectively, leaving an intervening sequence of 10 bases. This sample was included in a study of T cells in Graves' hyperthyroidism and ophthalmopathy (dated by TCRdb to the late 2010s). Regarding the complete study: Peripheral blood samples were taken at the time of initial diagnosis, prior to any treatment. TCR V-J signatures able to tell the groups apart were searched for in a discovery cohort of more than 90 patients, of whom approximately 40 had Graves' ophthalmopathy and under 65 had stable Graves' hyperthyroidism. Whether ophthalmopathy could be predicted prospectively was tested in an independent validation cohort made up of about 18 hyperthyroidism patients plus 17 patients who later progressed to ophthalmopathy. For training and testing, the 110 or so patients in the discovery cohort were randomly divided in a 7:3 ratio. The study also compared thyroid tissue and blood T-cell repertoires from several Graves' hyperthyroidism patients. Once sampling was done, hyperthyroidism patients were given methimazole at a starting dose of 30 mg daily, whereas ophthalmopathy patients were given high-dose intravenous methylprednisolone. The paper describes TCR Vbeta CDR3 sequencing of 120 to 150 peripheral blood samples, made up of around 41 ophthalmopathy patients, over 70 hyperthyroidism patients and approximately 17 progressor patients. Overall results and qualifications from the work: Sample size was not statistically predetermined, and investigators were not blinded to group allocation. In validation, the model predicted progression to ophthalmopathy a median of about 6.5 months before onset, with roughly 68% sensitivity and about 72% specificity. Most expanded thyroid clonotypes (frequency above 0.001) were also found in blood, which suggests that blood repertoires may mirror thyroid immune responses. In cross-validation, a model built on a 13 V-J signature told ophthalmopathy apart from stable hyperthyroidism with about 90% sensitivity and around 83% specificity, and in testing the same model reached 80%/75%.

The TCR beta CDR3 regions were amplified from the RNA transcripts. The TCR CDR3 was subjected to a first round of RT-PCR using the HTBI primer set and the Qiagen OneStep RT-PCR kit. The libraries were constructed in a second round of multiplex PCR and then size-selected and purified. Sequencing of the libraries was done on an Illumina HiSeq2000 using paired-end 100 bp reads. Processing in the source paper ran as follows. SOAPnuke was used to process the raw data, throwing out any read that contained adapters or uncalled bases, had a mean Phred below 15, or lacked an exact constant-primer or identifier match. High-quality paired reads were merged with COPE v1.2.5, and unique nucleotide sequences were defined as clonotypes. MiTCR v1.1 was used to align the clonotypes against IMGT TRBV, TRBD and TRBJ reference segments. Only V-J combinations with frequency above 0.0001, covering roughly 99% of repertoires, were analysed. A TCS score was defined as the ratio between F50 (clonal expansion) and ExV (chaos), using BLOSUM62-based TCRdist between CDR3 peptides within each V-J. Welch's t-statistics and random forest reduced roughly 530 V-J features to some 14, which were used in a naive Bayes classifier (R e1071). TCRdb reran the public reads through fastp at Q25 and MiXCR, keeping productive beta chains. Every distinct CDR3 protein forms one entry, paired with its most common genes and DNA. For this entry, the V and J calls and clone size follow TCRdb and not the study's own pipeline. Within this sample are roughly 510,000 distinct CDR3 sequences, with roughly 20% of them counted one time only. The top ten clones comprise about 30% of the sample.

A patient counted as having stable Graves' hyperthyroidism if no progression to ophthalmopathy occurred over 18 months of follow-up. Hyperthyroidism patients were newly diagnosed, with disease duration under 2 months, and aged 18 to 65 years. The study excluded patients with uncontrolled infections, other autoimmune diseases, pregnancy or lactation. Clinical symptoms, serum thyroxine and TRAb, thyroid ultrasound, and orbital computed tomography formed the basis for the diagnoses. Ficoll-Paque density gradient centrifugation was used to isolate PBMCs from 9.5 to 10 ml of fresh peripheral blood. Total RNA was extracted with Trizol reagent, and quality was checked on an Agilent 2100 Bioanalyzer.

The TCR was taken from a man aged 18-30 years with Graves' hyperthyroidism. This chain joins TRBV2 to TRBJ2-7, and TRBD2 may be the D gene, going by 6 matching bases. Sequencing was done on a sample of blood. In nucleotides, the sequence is TGTGCCAGCAGTGCGGCGGGGCACTCCTACGAGCAGTACTTC. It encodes CASSAAGHSYEQYF.